Described below is a single TCR beta chain sequence and its context. Authors' processing steps: Amplified reference gene primers provided the basis for estimating nucleated cell counts. TCRdb keeps only in-frame clones here, not all; method: immunoSEQ multiplex PCR. V and J calls and clone size are those listed in that table; D and trimming were worked out from the DNA. This sample has under 30,000 clones, with 60% to 80% found just once. These data belong to a study of blood T cell repertoires in COVID-19. Study summary: PBMCs, B-cell-depleted T cells, or T cells provided the cDNA or gDNA that made up the material.

Per the germline V gene, CDR1 is MDHEN and CDR2 is SYDVKM. V was trimmed by 11 bases and J by 0 bases, leaving 10 bases between them. The CDR3 covers 13 residues. This chain links TRBV28 with TRBJ2-2; TRBD2 might be the D (6 bases). The sample was peripheral blood. The origin of this receptor is a woman in her seventies with acute or convalescent COVID-19. CDR3 amino acids: CAGREPNTGELFF. The CDR3 DNA sequence: TGTGCCGGCCGGGAGCCGAACACCGGGGAGCTGTTTTTT.